These T cell receptor beta chains were read from a single sample in a study of long-term antiretroviral therapy in people with HIV. The table came from immunoSEQ multiplex PCR; TCRdb's copy has only in-frame clones and leaves some out. The table shows approximately 11,000 clones, with 76% occurring only once. The sample was unsorted PBMCs, taken at the start of antiretroviral therapy, before treatment. These receptors originate from a man under 40 with HIV. Both conserved end residues are part of each CDR3. Fields, in order: J gene, clone size, D gene, V gene, CDR3 DNA, CDR3 protein. The D gene is left open where the match is weak. Not every row has a clone size; where given, it reads once, few, many or a size class.

>TRBJ2-5|-|-|TRBV25-1
TGTGCCAGCAGTGAAGAAGGGGCAGGCCCACAAGAGACCCAGTACTTC
CASSEEGAGPQETQYF
>TRBJ2-7|few|TRBD1|TRBV6-5
TGTGCCAGCAGTTACACCACAGGGGACGAGCAGTACTTC
CASSYTTGDEQYF
>TRBJ1-3|few|-|TRBV6-5
TGTGCCAGCACTGCGACAGGCCTCTCTGGAAACACCATATATTTT
CASTATGLSGNTIYF
>TRBJ1-2|-|-|TRBV5-4
TGTGCCAGCAGCGGGGAATGGCAGCTCTATGGCTACACCTTC
CASSGEWQLYGYTF
>TRBJ2-7|-|TRBD2|TRBV6-5
TGTGCCAGCAGCTCCTTGGCTAGCGGATCCTACGAGCAGTACTTC
CASSSLASGSYEQYF
>TRBJ2-2|-|-|TRBV18
TGTGCCAGCTCACAGCCAGGAGACGGGGAGCTGTTTTTT
CASSQPGDGELFF
>TRBJ1-2|few|-|TRBV7-9
TGTGCCGGAGAGGACTATGGCTACACCTTC
CAGEDYGYTF
>TRBJ2-5|-|TRBD1|TRBV5-4
TGTGCCAGCAGCTTGGGTGGGACAGGGGTATTTCGGGAGCAGTACTTC
CASSLGGTGVFREQYF
>TRBJ2-3|-|TRBD1|TRBV4-2
TGTGCCAGCAGCCCGTGGACAGGGGGTTTAGGAGATACGCAGTATTTT
CASSPWTGGLGDTQYF
>TRBJ1-1|-|-|TRBV6-6
TGTGCCAGCAGTTACTCGGAGGGGAAAACTGAAGCTTTCTTT
CASSYSEGKTEAFF
>TRBJ2-3|-|TRBD2|TRBV19
TGTGCCAGTAGTACTACCGGGACTAGCGGGACGGATACGCAGTATTTT
CASSTTGTSGTDTQYF
>TRBJ2-7|-|-|TRBV7-9
TGTGCCAGCAGCCCACGGACTCAAGCCTACGAGCAGTACTTC
CASSPRTQAYEQYF
>TRBJ2-2|-|-|TRBV14
TGTGCCAGCAGCCAAGGAGGGGTCCCCACCGGGGAGCTGTTTTTT
CASSQGGVPTGELFF
>TRBJ1-2|-|-|TRBV19
TGTGCCAGTAGTCCCTGGGGGACCTATGGCTACACCTTC
CASSPWGTYGYTF
>TRBJ1-1|-|-|TRBV4-1
TGCGCCAGCAGCCAAGATCCCAGGAACACTGAAGCTTTCTTT
CASSQDPRNTEAFF